This is a list of T cell receptor beta chains from one sample in a study of T cell responses to AZD1222 COVID-19 vaccine. Repertoires were generated with immunoSEQ multiplex PCR, while TCRdb's copy carries only in-frame clones and drops some. Seen here are about 100,000 clones, about 92% observed once, and the top ten hold roughly 1.2%. The sequenced sample was peripheral blood, obtained on day 0 of AZD1222 vaccination. These receptors all come from an adult in good health. The CDR3 runs from the conserved cysteine through the conserved F or W. The D gene is left open where the match is weak. Where a row states a size, it is once, few, many or the class of an expanded clone; other rows omit it.

>TRBD1|-|TRBV24-1|TRBJ2-2
TGTGCCACCAGTGATCTGCAGGGGGCATCGGAGCTGTTTTTT
CATSDLQGASELFF
>-|once|TRBV6-5|TRBJ1-5
TGTGCCAGCAGCTACTCAACGAGGGGCGGGCAGCCCCAGCATTTT
CASSYSTRGGQPQHF
>TRBD1|-|TRBV28|TRBJ1-6
TGTGCCAGCAGTTTACGGGGACAGGGTTATTCACCCCTCCACTTT
CASSLRGQGYSPLHF
>-|-|TRBV28|TRBJ1-1
TGTGCCAGCAGTTTATACGGGGGGATGATCACTGAAGCTTTCTTT
CASSLYGGMITEAFF
>-|-|TRBV5-5|TRBJ2-1
TGTGCCAGCAGCTTGCGGGAGTGGTCCTACAATGAGCAGTTCTTC
CASSLREWSYNEQFF
>-|once|TRBV10-3|TRBJ1-6
TGTGCCATCAGTGTCGGAGGGGACAATTCACCCCTCCACTTT
CAISVGGDNSPLHF
>-|-|TRBV5-6|TRBJ1-1
TGTGCCAGCAGCTTTCCGGACATGAACACTGAAGCTTTCTTT
CASSFPDMNTEAFF
>-|-|TRBV27|TRBJ1-1
TGTGCCAGCAGTCCCCCCTTGGCGGTCACTGAAGCTTTCTTT
CASSPPLAVTEAFF
>TRBD2|-|TRBV30|TRBJ2-1
TGTGCCTGCAGGACTAGCGGGTTCTACAATGAGCAGTTCTTC
CACRTSGFYNEQFF
>-|-|TRBV5-4|TRBJ1-1
TGTGCCAGCAGCTTGGCCTCAGGGATCGACACTGAAGCTTTCTTT
CASSLASGIDTEAFF
>-|-|TRBV9|TRBJ1-1
TGTGCCAGCAGCGGCGGGGGTAGGGGCACTGAAGCTTTCTTT
CASSGGGRGTEAFF
>TRBD1|-|TRBV6-2/TRBV6-3|TRBJ1-1
TGTGCCAGCAGTTACGGCGACAGGGCTGGGGCTTTCTTT
CASSYGDRAGAFF
>-|-|TRBV9|TRBJ2-3
TGTGCCAGCAGCGTAGGCCCCCAGGGATCAGATACGCAGTATTTT
CASSVGPQGSDTQYF
>-|-|TRBV7-9|TRBJ1-1
TGTGCCAGCAGCTTAGATACAGGTAGTACTGAAGCTTTCTTT
CASSLDTGSTEAFF
>-|-|TRBV30|TRBJ1-4
TGTGCCTGGGCCGCAGGGCGGCTTAATGAAAAACTGTTTTTT
CAWAAGRLNEKLFF
>-|-|TRBV4-1|TRBJ1-2
TGCGCCAGCAGCAAAGGAGAGGGGGGATCTTACGGCTACACCTTC
CASSKGEGGSYGYTF
>-|-|TRBV19|TRBJ1-4
TGTGCCAGTAGCCCCGGGGCTGAAAAACTGTTTTTT
CASSPGAEKLFF
>-|-|TRBV14|TRBJ1-1
TGTGCCAGCAGCCCCAACAGGGCTGAAGCTTTCTTT
CASSPNRAEAFF
>TRBD2|-|TRBV28|TRBJ2-1
TGTGCCAGCCAGACCAGCGGGATCTCCTACAATGAGCAGTTCTTC
CASQTSGISYNEQFF
>-|once|TRBV11-2|TRBJ2-3
TGTGCCAGCTGGGAGGGGGGGGCAGATACGCAGTATTTT
CASWEGGADTQYF
>-|-|TRBV29-1|TRBJ2-4
TGCAGCGTTGTTGCGACAGCGAAAGGGATTCAGTACTTC
CSVVATAKGIQYF
>TRBD2|-|TRBV7-2|TRBJ2-5
TGTGCCAGCAGCTCGGGACTAGTAGAAGAGACCCAGTACTTC
CASSSGLVEETQYF
>TRBD2|-|TRBV30|TRBJ2-7
TGTGCCTGGAGCCTCGGGGGGGCGAGCTCCTACGAGCAGTACTTC
CAWSLGGASSYEQYF
>-|few|TRBV6-4|TRBJ2-2
TGTGCCAGCAGTGACAGGGACACCGGGGAGCTGTTTTTT
CASSDRDTGELFF
>TRBD1|few|TRBV7-3|TRBJ2-3
TGTGCCAGCAGCTTATCCGCAACCTCGTCCGGGACAGGCGTCGGGGATACGCAGTATTTT
CASSLSATSSGTGVGDTQYF
>TRBD1|-|TRBV11-3|TRBJ2-7
TGTGCCAGCAGCTCGGGACAGTCCTACGAGCAGTACTTC
CASSSGQSYEQYF
>TRBD2|-|TRBV7-3|TRBJ2-7
TGTGCCAGCAGCTTAGGCCGGCTAGCGGGAGGGCGAGGTGAGCCCTACGAGCAGTACTTC
CASSLGRLAGGRGEPYEQYF
>-|-|TRBV27|TRBJ1-6
TGTGCCAGCAGTCGCAGGGACGGTAATTCACCCCTCCACTTT
CASSRRDGNSPLHF
>-|-|TRBV6-1|TRBJ1-2
TGTGCCAGCAGTGAAGCGGGGATTGGATATGGCTACACCTTC
CASSEAGIGYGYTF
>-|-|TRBV3-1/TRBV3-2|TRBJ1-1
TGTGCCAGCAGCCAAAGGGGAACGGGGAACACTGAAGCTTTCTTT
CASSQRGTGNTEAFF
>-|-|TRBV6-5|TRBJ2-4
TGTGCCAGCAGTTACCCGAGCATGGCCAAAAACATTCAGTACTTC
CASSYPSMAKNIQYF
>-|-|TRBV5-1|TRBJ2-2
TGCGCCAGCAGCTTGAGGGGGGGGACGGGCACCGGGGAGCTGTTTTTT
CASSLRGGTGTGELFF
>-|-|TRBV15|TRBJ2-1
TGTGCCACCAGAGAGGACAGAAACAATGAGCAGTTCTTC
CATREDRNNEQFF
>TRBD1|once|TRBV18|TRBJ1-2
TGTGCCAGCTCACAGGGGGCAATACTGAACTATGGCTACACCTTC
CASSQGAILNYGYTF
>-|-|TRBV6-6|TRBJ2-7
TGTGCCAGCAGTTCCGTGGACGAGCAGTACTTC
CASSSVDEQYF
>TRBD2|-|TRBV6-5|TRBJ2-7
TGTGCCAGCAGAGGAACTAGCGGGGGTTCCTACGAGCAGTACTTC
CASRGTSGGSYEQYF
>TRBD2|-|TRBV28|TRBJ2-5
TGTGCCAGCAGTTTAGCGGGGGGCATGGAGACCCAGTACTTC
CASSLAGGMETQYF